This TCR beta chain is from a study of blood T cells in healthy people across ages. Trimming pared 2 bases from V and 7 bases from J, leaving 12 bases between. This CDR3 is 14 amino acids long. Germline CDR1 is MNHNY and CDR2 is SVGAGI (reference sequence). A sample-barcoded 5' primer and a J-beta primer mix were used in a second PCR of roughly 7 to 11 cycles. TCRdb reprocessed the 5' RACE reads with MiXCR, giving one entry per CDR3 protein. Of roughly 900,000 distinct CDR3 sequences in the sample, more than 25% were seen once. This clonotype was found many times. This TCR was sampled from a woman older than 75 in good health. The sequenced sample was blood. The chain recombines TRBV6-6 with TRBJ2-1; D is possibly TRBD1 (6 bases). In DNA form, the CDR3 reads TGTGCCAGCAGTTACCGTGACAGGAGTAATGAGCAGTTCTTC. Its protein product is CASSYRDRSNEQFF.